A single T cell receptor beta chain is shown here with its context. This clonotype occurred many times. The target of this receptor is not known. No base qualities exist here, and no much larger clone lies one base off it. Interpreted using the paper, the time point label stands for: pre-sensitization, week 0. The sample's treatment or condition label, in plain terms: therapeutic diphenylcyclopropenone sensitization with weekly scalp DPC. Blood at each patch-test visit was drawn before the patch test was applied. Eligible patients were aged 18 to 70, diagnosed with alopecia, deemed suitable for DPC therapy, and excluded if pregnant. Total RNA was extracted from unfractionated whole blood that had been collected in Tempus Blood RNA tubes. This record belongs to a study of human T cells and chemical hapten exposure (dated by TCRdb to about 2021). With regard to the full study: For sensitization, 2% DPC in acetone was applied to a 2 cm by 2 cm area of upper inner arm skin. Throughout the approximately 25-week study period, patients were also given weekly therapeutic DPC doses on the scalp. Patch tests used Finn chambers with 0.01% DPC on the upper back, scored after 6 days by International Contact Dermatitis Research Group standards. The patient cohort, mostly female, included alopecia areata with under or over 50% scalp involvement, alopecia totalis and alopecia universalis. Libraries were combined into a pool for sequencing, and differences in TCR yield between samples came mainly from small differences in library volumes within the pool. In alopecia patients, the study followed how the peripheral blood TCR repertoire changed in vivo over primary and secondary sensitization to diphenylcyclopropenone (DPC), a hapten. Blood samples were taken from patients before sensitization (week 0) and at 2, 6 and about 24 weeks after DPC sensitization. Twenty-nine alopecia patients provided blood for TCR sequencing at one to four time points (pre-sensitization, 2, 6 and 24 weeks).

Taken from the germline V gene, the CDR1 and CDR2 loops are KGHDR and SFDVKD. The V end gives up 5 bases and the J end 0 bases, leaving 13 bases in the junction not matched to a gene. The CDR3 holds 20 amino acids from the cysteine to the phenylalanine. The sequence is cut down to CDR3 DNA, 60 bases in frame from base 1. Beyond this particular receptor, the publication reports: Expanded TCRs formed significantly more large CDR3 similarity clusters than pre-sensitization or healthy control sets, consistent with antigen-driven responses. Patch test score correlated positively with the number of PT1 expanded TCRs, reaching significance at thresholds 8, 16 and 32 but not at 4. No change with DPC sensitization was found in the number of TCRs above 1 in 1000 frequency, and no evidence of global repertoire structure alterations was found. After repeated subsampling, changes were observed in the strength of the expansion versus patch-test correlation and in the threshold at which the correlation became significant. Because all patients had alopecia, a presumed autoimmune disease, the immune response of the patients might differ from that of healthy individuals.

The library was generated by RACE. Sequencer: NextSeq 500. During library preparation, unique molecular identifiers were attached to individual cDNA molecules so that TCRs could be counted quantitatively and reproducibly. For every blood RNA sample, sequencing covered both the TCR alpha and TCR beta chains. Turning to the authors' computational methods: A median of about 87,000 TCRs per sample was observed, with a range of roughly 20,000 to 700,000. The Decombinator software suite was used to annotate V, J and CDR3 in the TCR reads. Every sample was subsampled to the same number of TCRs (28,000) for the PS versus PT1 abundance plots. Expanded TCRs were defined as absent before sensitization and observed at least eight times at the 2-week time point. TCRdb's own reprocessing of the public reads used fastp at Q25 and MiXCR and kept productive beta chains. Identical CDR3 protein sequences are pooled into one entry, listed with their most common genes and DNA. V and J calls and clone size were set by TCRdb, not the authors. This sample lists 300,000 to 450,000 distinct CDR3 sequences; 4.5% to 6% were detected once. Approximately 2.8% of the sample rests with the top ten.

This TCR came from a woman between 50 and 59 years old with alopecia areata. Some clones in this sample may be carry-over from other donors' samples. The material sequenced was whole blood, taken in connection with sensitization to the hapten diphenylcyclopropenone (DPC). Recombination joined TRBV24-1 with TRBJ2-3; TRBD2 lines up with 13 middle nucleotides. The nucleotides read TGTGCCACCAGTGTATTAACTCCCGGACTAGCGGGAGCGAGCACAGATACGCAGTATTTT. Protein translation: CATSVLTPGLAGASTDTQYF.